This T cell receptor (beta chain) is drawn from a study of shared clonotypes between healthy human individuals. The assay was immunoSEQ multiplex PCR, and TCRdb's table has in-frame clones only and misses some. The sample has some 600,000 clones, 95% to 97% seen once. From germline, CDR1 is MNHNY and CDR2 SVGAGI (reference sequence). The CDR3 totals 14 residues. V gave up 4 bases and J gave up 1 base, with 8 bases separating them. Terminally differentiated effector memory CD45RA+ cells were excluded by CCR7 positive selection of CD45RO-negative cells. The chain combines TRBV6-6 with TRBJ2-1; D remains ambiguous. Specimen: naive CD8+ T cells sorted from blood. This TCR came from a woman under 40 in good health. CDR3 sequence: CASSLLTSYNEQFF. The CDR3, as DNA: TGTGCCAGCAGTTTGCTAACTTCCTACAATGAGCAGTTCTTC.